The TCR beta chain described here comes from a study of blood T cell repertoires in COVID-19. Across the study: The cDNA or gDNA used as material had been derived from T cells, B-cell-depleted T cells, or PBMCs.

Looked up from germline, CDR1 is KGHSH and CDR2 is LQKENI. CDR3 length: 14 residues. V lost 2 bases and J lost 8, with 15 bases in between. Sequencing used immunoSEQ multiplex PCR; TCRdb keeps in-frame clones, though not all of them. The table records about 150,000 clones, approximately 80% of them present only once. The origin of this receptor is a man in his 60s with active or convalescent COVID-19. Sequencing was performed on peripheral blood. The V gene is TRBV18, the J gene TRBJ1-2; no definite D call. Written as DNA, the CDR3 is TGTGCCAGCTCACCAGGATCACGCGGATTAGGCTACACCTTC. It translates to CASSPGSRGLGYTF.